A selection of T cell receptor beta chains follows, all from one sample in a study of HIV-infected patients and healthy controls. TCRdb re-derived calls from the 5' RACE reads in MiXCR, one entry per CDR3 protein. The sample consists of about 9,600 distinct CDR3 sequences, roughly 7.3% of them appearing once. Material: blood, obtained before antiretroviral therapy. All receptors derive from an adult with HIV infection. CDR3s include the opening cysteine and the closing phenylalanine or tryptophan. D genes are given only for firm matches. Part of the rows lack a size; the others show once, few, many or a class for expanded clones.

many | TRBJ1-1 | NA | TRBV6-6 | TGTGCCAGCAGTTACGTGGGTCTGGACACTGAAGCTTTCTTT | CASSYVGLDTEAFF
NA | TRBJ2-1 | NA | TRBV6-5 | TGTGCCAGCACCCCCGAGGGGGGTTCCTACAATGAGCAGTTCTTC | CASTPEGGSYNEQFF
medium-sized | TRBJ2-2 | NA | TRBV9 | TGTGCCAGCAGCGCCGGGCCCGGGGAGCTGTTTTTT | CASSAGPGELFF
many | TRBJ1-1 | TRBD1 | TRBV6-2/TRBV6-3 | TGTGCCAGCAGAAAGGGGGCTTCGCCCCTCAACACTGAAGCTTTCTTT | CASRKGASPLNTEAFF
many | TRBJ2-7 | TRBD1 | TRBV7-2 | TGTGCCAGCAGCCTAGGGACAGGTCCCTCCTACGAGCAGTACTTC | CASSLGTGPSYEQYF
NA | TRBJ1-6 | NA | TRBV20-1 | TGCAGTGCTAGGCGCAGATACCAGACCACCGGGAGCCCTTTTAATTCACCCCTCCACTTT | CSARRRYQTTGSPFNSPLHF
medium-sized | TRBJ2-5 | NA | TRBV7-3 | TGTGCCAGCAGCTTAAACAGCCAAGAGACCCAGTACTTC | CASSLNSQETQYF
many | TRBJ2-7 | NA | TRBV5-6 | TGTGCCAGCAGCTTGCTGCAGGCCAATTTCTACGAGCAGTACTTC | CASSLLQANFYEQYF
NA | TRBJ2-7 | NA | TRBV25-1 | TGTGCCAGCAGTGAATACTACGAGCAGTACTTC | CASSEYYEQYF
few | TRBJ1-2 | NA | TRBV5-1 | TGCGCCAGCAGCTTGGACGTGGATGGCTACACCTTC | CASSLDVDGYTF
many | TRBJ2-2 | NA | TRBV6-2/TRBV6-3 | TGTGCCAGCAGTTACATTAGTCCGAACACCGGGGAGCTGTTTTTT | CASSYISPNTGELFF
many | TRBJ1-1 | NA | TRBV5-1 | TGCGCCAGCAGCTTTCCCCCAGGTTCTGAAGCTTTCTTT | CASSFPPGSEAFF